Listed below are T cell receptor beta chains from one sample, sequenced in a study of shared clonotypes between healthy human individuals. Measured with immunoSEQ multiplex PCR; TCRdb has only the in-frame clones, and not every one. The table lists over 2,000,000 clones, just over 90% of them singletons. The material sequenced was naive CD8+ T cells from PBMCs. The receptors were gathered from a man between 18 and 35 years old in good health. Some clones in this sample may be carry-over from other donors' samples. Both conserved end residues are part of each CDR3. D genes are given only for firm matches. The size field is filled for only some rows; it gives once, few, many or a size class.

j_call | clone_size | v_call | d_call | cdr3_aa | cdr3_nt
TRBJ2-7 | NA | TRBV11-2 | NA | CASSLLESYEQYF | TGTGCCAGCAGCTTACTGGAGTCCTACGAGCAGTACTTC
TRBJ2-5 | NA | TRBV7-9 | TRBD2 | CASSTTSGRREETQYF | TGTGCCAGCAGCACGACTAGCGGGAGAAGAGAGGAGACCCAGTACTTC
TRBJ2-7 | NA | TRBV28 | TRBD1 | CASSFGTGGYEQYF | TGTGCCAGCAGTTTTGGGACAGGAGGCTACGAGCAGTACTTC
TRBJ2-2 | NA | TRBV27 | NA | CASSAIPSQVRSTGELFF | TGTGCCAGCAGTGCTATCCCCTCCCAGGTCAGGAGCACCGGGGAGCTGTTTTTT
TRBJ1-4 | NA | TRBV7-9 | NA | CASSLGDEKLFF | TGTGCCAGCAGCCTGGGGGATGAAAAACTGTTTTTT
TRBJ1-5 | NA | TRBV28 | NA | CASKGPPRPQHF | TGTGCCAGCAAGGGTCCCCCGCGGCCCCAGCATTTT
TRBJ2-7 | NA | TRBV5-6 | NA | CASSPVPGSKGEQYF | TGTGCCAGCAGCCCCGTTCCAGGATCTAAGGGGGAGCAGTACTTC
TRBJ2-1 | NA | TRBV6-1 | TRBD1 | CASSVSRWTGRNEQFF | TGTGCCAGCAGTGTATCGCGGTGGACAGGGAGGAATGAGCAGTTCTTC
TRBJ2-3 | NA | TRBV2 | TRBD2 | CASSEVLAGVGDTQYF | TGTGCCAGCAGTGAGGTACTAGCGGGAGTGGGAGATACGCAGTATTTT
TRBJ2-5 | NA | TRBV27 | TRBD2 | CASSLVARESETQYF | TGTGCCAGCAGTTTAGTGGCGCGGGAGTCAGAGACCCAGTACTTC
TRBJ1-5 | NA | TRBV7-8 | NA | CASSLDRDQPQHF | TGTGCCAGCAGCTTAGACAGGGATCAGCCCCAGCATTTT
TRBJ2-4 | NA | TRBV27 | NA | CASSFETALAKNIQYF | TGTGCCAGCAGTTTCGAGACAGCCCTAGCCAAAAACATTCAGTACTTC
TRBJ2-7 | NA | TRBV28 | TRBD2 | CASSLWVRGQGLAGSYEQYF | TGTGCCAGCAGTTTATGGGTCCGTGGGCAGGGACTAGCGGGTTCCTACGAGCAGTACTTC
TRBJ2-7 | NA | TRBV28 | NA | CASSFGPVGSEQYF | TGTGCCAGCAGTTTTGGCCCGGTAGGGTCCGAGCAGTACTTC
TRBJ2-7 | NA | TRBV7-9 | TRBD1 | CASSLASEGGYYEQYF | TGTGCCAGCAGCTTAGCATCGGAAGGGGGCTACTACGAGCAGTACTTC
TRBJ1-6 | once | TRBV27 | NA | CASRGAESYNSPLHF | TGTGCCAGCAGAGGGGCCGAGTCCTATAATTCACCCCTCCACTTT
TRBJ2-7 | NA | TRBV7-9 | TRBD2 | CASSLARLAGGPDEQYF | TGTGCCAGCAGCTTAGCGCGACTAGCGGGAGGGCCGGACGAGCAGTACTTC
TRBJ2-7 | NA | TRBV27 | NA | CASSFTRGYEQYF | TGTGCCAGCAGTTTCACAAGAGGCTACGAGCAGTACTTC
TRBJ1-1 | once | TRBV5-5 | NA | CASSLESPGDNTEAFF | TGTGCCAGCAGCTTGGAAAGCCCAGGGGACAACACTGAAGCTTTCTTT
TRBJ2-1 | NA | TRBV28 | TRBD2 | CASSPNPPVTSGGYEQFF | TGTGCCAGCAGTCCAAACCCACCCGTTACAAGCGGGGGATATGAGCAGTTCTTC
TRBJ2-7 | NA | TRBV29-1 | TRBD1 | CSGGQGLTYEQYF | TGCAGCGGGGGACAGGGACTAACCTACGAGCAGTACTTC
TRBJ1-1 | NA | TRBV9 | NA | CASSVSAKEVNTEAFF | TGTGCCAGCAGCGTATCCGCGAAGGAAGTGAACACTGAAGCTTTCTTT
TRBJ2-1 | NA | TRBV28 | NA | CASRRDSSYNEQFF | TGTGCCAGCAGGAGGGATAGCTCCTACAATGAGCAGTTCTTC
TRBJ2-2 | NA | TRBV6-1 | NA | CASRGANTGELFF | TGTGCCAGCAGAGGGGCGAACACCGGGGAGCTGTTTTTT
TRBJ1-2 | once | TRBV7-9 | NA | CASSLALGQWAYGYTF | TGTGCCAGCAGCTTAGCCCTAGGACAGTGGGCCTATGGCTACACCTTC
TRBJ2-3 | NA | TRBV25-1 | NA | CASSAVGGPTDTQYF | TGTGCCAGCAGTGCGGTGGGGGGACCCACAGATACGCAGTATTTT
TRBJ1-1 | NA | TRBV9 | NA | CASRFLDRLEAFF | TGTGCCAGCAGGTTTCTAGACAGGTTGGAAGCTTTCTTT
TRBJ1-2 | NA | TRBV6-5 | TRBD1 | CATLTGIYGYTF | TGTGCCACCTTGACAGGGATCTATGGCTACACCTTC
TRBJ2-1 | NA | TRBV4-1 | NA | CASSQDLGESSYNEQFF | TGCGCCAGCAGCCAAGATTTGGGGGAGAGCTCCTACAATGAGCAGTTCTTC
TRBJ2-7 | NA | TRBV19 | NA | CASSIFGQNYEQYF | TGTGCCAGTAGTATCTTCGGCCAGAACTACGAGCAGTACTTC
TRBJ2-2 | NA | TRBV27 | NA | CASSIRVTTGELFF | TGTGCCAGCAGTATCAGGGTGACCACCGGGGAGCTGTTTTTT
TRBJ2-7 | NA | TRBV19 | NA | CASSIGQAFSYEQYF | TGTGCCAGTAGTATAGGGCAGGCCTTCTCCTACGAGCAGTACTTC
TRBJ2-5 | NA | TRBV6-6 | NA | CASNPGTVTETQYF | TGTGCCAGCAACCCCGGGACGGTGACAGAGACCCAGTACTTC
TRBJ2-7 | NA | TRBV19 | TRBD2 | CASSTGTSGRGEQYF | TGTGCCAGTAGTACTGGGACTAGCGGGAGGGGCGAGCAGTACTTC
TRBJ2-7 | NA | TRBV5-1 | TRBD2 | CASSDSAGTSVYEQYF | TGCGCCAGCAGCGACTCCGCCGGGACTAGCGTCTACGAGCAGTACTTC
TRBJ1-2 | NA | TRBV7-3 | NA | CASSFNGYTF | TGTGCCAGCAGCTTTAACGGCTACACCTTC
TRBJ1-2 | NA | TRBV2 | NA | CASRDSILAYGYTF | TGTGCCAGCAGGGACAGTATTCTAGCCTATGGCTACACCTTC
TRBJ1-1 | NA | TRBV27 | NA | CASSLGGTTEAFF | TGTGCCAGCAGTCTTGGAGGGACCACTGAAGCTTTCTTT
TRBJ1-2 | NA | TRBV27 | TRBD1 | CASSLTGSRGYTF | TGTGCCAGCAGTTTGACAGGGTCCCGGGGCTACACCTTC
TRBJ2-1 | NA | TRBV11-3 | NA | CASSSRDFHNEQFF | TGTGCCAGCAGCTCCCGGGACTTTCACAATGAGCAGTTCTTC
TRBJ2-1 | NA | TRBV9 | TRBD2 | CASSPWASGTNEQFF | TGTGCCAGCAGCCCCTGGGCTAGCGGGACCAATGAGCAGTTCTTC